Below are 18 T cell receptor beta chains sequenced from a single sample in a study of EBV T-cell therapy then PD-1 blockade in nasopharyngeal carcinoma. No antigen has been assigned to these receptors. TCRdb keeps only in-frame clones here, not all; method: immunoSEQ multiplex PCR. The data hold about 22,000 clones, with 82% observed a single time. Treatment given: AdE1-LMPpoly-expanded autologous EBV-specific T-cell therapy followed by anti-PD-1 nivolumab. This sample comprised CD8+ T cells from blood, obtained at day -245 from a patient whose treatment included autologous EBV-specific T cells and nivolumab. Receptor source: a man between 35 and 55 years old with nasopharyngeal carcinoma.

V usage is TRBV6-5 and J usage is TRBJ2-7, with D possibly matching TRBD2 (5 bases). Between the trimmed V and J ends, which lost 11 bases and 7 bases, there was a span of 21 bases. Germline-derived CDR1 and CDR2 are MNHEY and SVGAGI. The CDR3 extends over 13 amino acids. The CDR3 region has the DNA TGTGCCTTTTCCGGGGAGTATTCTACGGAGCAGTACTTC. Protein: CAFSGEYSTEQYF.

This clone showed up just once. J is TRBJ2-1 and V is TRBV27, with 10 bases matching TRBD2. The V segment lost 5 bases and the J segment 6 bases; nucleotides outside the gene matches: 10. Germline lookup yields CDR1 MNHEY and CDR2 SMNVEV (reference sequence). This CDR3 is built from 16 residues. The CDR3 sequence: CASSANPSGGFNEQFF. In nucleotides, the CDR3 is TGTGCCAGCAGTGCCAACCCTAGCGGGGGATTCAATGAGCAGTTCTTC.

This clone was counted only a few times. The V gene is TRBV27, the J gene TRBJ1-1, with D possibly TRBD1 on 5 matching bases. Germline V gene sequence: CDR1 MNHEY, CDR2 SMNVEV (reference sequence). The CDR3 runs to 12 residues. V was pared by 7 bases and J by 10 bases, with 16 bases between. For the CDR3, the DNA is TGTGCCAGCACCCTGATGGGGCAGGGAGCTTTCTTT. Translating gives CASTLMGQGAFF.

The V and J genes are TRBV7-6 and TRBJ1-2, with TRBD1 matching over 8 bases. The CDR3 totals 14 residues. The trim removed 3 bases at V and 0 bases at J, leaving 0 bases unmatched. Per germline, CDR1 SGHVS and CDR2 FNYEAQ. CDR3 nucleotide sequence: TGTGCCAGCAGCTTGGACAGGGCTAACTATGGCTACACCTTC. Residues: CASSLDRANYGYTF.

This clone was picked up a small number of times. The rearrangement links TRBV3-1 (or the pseudogene TRBV3-2) to TRBJ2-2; weak D call: TRBD1 (6 bases). The CDR3 extends over 16 amino acids. Germline lookup yields CDR1 LGHDT and CDR2 YNNKEL (reference sequence). Trimming cost V 4 bases and J 0 bases, with 12 bases left between them. CDR3 residues: CASSPHREPNTGELFF. Written as DNA, the CDR3 is TGTGCCAGCAGCCCGCACAGGGAGCCGAACACCGGGGAGCTGTTTTTT.

The V call is TRBV6-1, the J call TRBJ2-1; D call uncertain. Germline lookup yields CDR1 MNHNS and CDR2 SASEGT. V lost 1 base and J lost 6, with 4 bases in between. The CDR3 covers 12 residues. The CDR3 loop is CASSEVINEQFF. Written as DNA, the CDR3 is TGTGCCAGCAGTGAAGTAATCAATGAGCAGTTCTTC.

A note on this clone: At one end the junction does not follow the germline gene, possibly because of a read error. V and J are TRBV3-1 (or the pseudogene TRBV3-2) and TRBJ2-5, with 11 nucleotides matching TRBD2. CDR1 is LGHDT, CDR2 YNNKEL, per germline (reference sequence). This CDR3 spans 17 amino acids. The CDR3 loop is CASSQDWDSGGVEIQYF. DNA for the CDR3: TGTGCCAGCAGCCAAGATTGGGATAGCGGGGGGGTGGAGATCCAGTACTTC.

The chain uses TRBV3-1 (or the pseudogene TRBV3-2) and TRBJ2-1; 10 bases fit TRBD1. The CDR3 has 14 residues. From germline, CDR1 is LGHDT and CDR2 YNNKEL (reference sequence). Trimming took 3 bases from V and 8 from J; bases not matched to a gene: 4. The CDR3 loop is CASSQGQGRYEQFF. The CDR3 DNA is TGTGCCAGCAGCCAGGGACAGGGGAGGTATGAGCAGTTCTTC.

The CDR3 here is CASSLTTGNYGYTF. The CDR3 coding sequence is TGCGCCAGCAGCCTGACGACAGGGAACTATGGCTACACCTTC. The chain uses TRBV5-1 and TRBJ1-2; 7 nucleotides align to TRBD1. CDR1 is SGHRS and CDR2 is YFSETQ in the germline V gene. This CDR3 region has 14 residues. Germline trimming cut 4 bases from V and 2 bases from J; bases unmatched to any gene: 5.

The CDR3 region is CASSLGGTDTQYF. The CDR3 nucleotides are TGTGCCAGCAGTTTAGGGGGGACAGATACGCAGTATTTT. This chain joins TRBV27 and TRBJ2-3, with TRBD2 as a possible D gene (6 bases). The CDR3 consists of 13 residues. Germline V gives CDR1 MNHEY, CDR2 SMNVEV (reference sequence). Trimming removed 2 bases from V and 3 bases from J, with 6 bases in between.

The rearrangement uses TRBV12-3 or TRBV12-4 and TRBJ1-2; D gene unclear. The CDR3 length is 12 residues. V dropped 8 bases and J dropped 6 bases, with 13 bases sitting between them. In nucleotides, the CDR3 is TGTGCCAGCGGTACCGGGGTGGATGGCTACACCTTC. Protein product: CASGTGVDGYTF.

The J gene is TRBJ1-5, the V gene TRBV5-8; 9 nucleotides align to TRBD1. Germline-derived CDR1 and CDR2 are SGHTS and YDEGEE. The CDR3 is 14 residues long. V dropped 3 bases and J dropped 6; count of bases not matched to a gene: 4. Here the CDR3 DNA reads TGTGCCAGCAGCTCACAGGGGGCGATTCAGCCCCAGCATTTT. This codes for CASSSQGAIQPQHF. Full variable domain (remainder filled in from reference TRBV5-8 and TRBJ1-5): EAGVTQSPTHLIKTRGQQATLRCSPISGHTSVYWYQQALGLGLQFLLWYDEGEERNRGNFPPRFSGRQFPNYSSELNVNALELEDSALYLCASSSQGAIQPQHFGDGTRLSIL.

This clone appeared once. The chain combines TRBV9 with TRBJ1-3, with D hard to call. The CDR3 loop spans 13 amino acids. The germline V gene has CDR1 SGDLS and CDR2 YYNGEE. Trimming left V 5 bases short and J 1 base short, with 7 bases between. The DNA of the CDR3 is TGTGCCAGCAGGGGCCTATCTGGAAACACCATATATTTT. The encoded protein is CASRGLSGNTIYF.

The V and J genes are TRBV9 and TRBJ2-3; 14 nucleotides line up with TRBD2. Germline V gene lookup returns CDR1 SGDLS and CDR2 YYNGEE. V trimming: 0 bases; J trimming: 5 bases; junction bases outside the gene matches: 2. The CDR3 spans 16 residues. The CDR3: CASSVVGTSGGDTQYF. The CDR3 DNA reads TGTGCCAGCAGCGTAGTGGGGACTAGCGGGGGAGATACGCAGTATTTT.

V usage is TRBV19 and J usage is TRBJ2-1, with D tentatively TRBD1 (5 bases). V gave up 3 bases and J gave up 3 bases, with 15 bases separating them. CDR3 length: 16 residues. Germline assignment: CDR1 LNHDA and CDR2 SQIVND (reference sequence). The CDR3 here is CASSILWQGNYNEQFF. CDR3 coding DNA: TGTGCCAGTAGTATCCTCTGGCAGGGTAACTACAATGAGCAGTTCTTC.

The chain uses TRBV9 and TRBJ2-1, with D unclear. In germline, CDR1 is SGDLS, CDR2 YYNGEE. The CDR3 is made up of 15 amino acids. V lost 0 bases and J 2 bases, leaving 9 bases between the germline ends. CDR3 nucleotide sequence: TGTGCCAGCAGCGTAGCGGGCAGGCCCTACAATGAGCAGTTCTTC. Translated: CASSVAGRPYNEQFF.

This CDR3 is CASSLGDLGYSGNTIYF. The CDR3, as DNA: TGTGCCAGCAGCTTAGGAGATTTAGGGTACTCTGGAAACACCATATATTTT. The chain has TRBV7-6 and TRBJ1-3; D is undetermined. Looked up from germline, CDR1 is SGHVS and CDR2 is FNYEAQ. The CDR3 is 17 residues long. V was pared by 1 base and J by 0 bases, with 13 bases between.

J is TRBJ2-7 and V is TRBV7-9; TRBD1 agrees at 7 bases. The length of the CDR3 is 14 residues. The V gene end was trimmed by 1 base and the J gene end by 2 bases; junction bases not matched to a gene: 2. Per the germline V gene, CDR1 is SEHNR and CDR2 is FQNEAQ (reference sequence). This CDR3 reads CASSLGGGPYEQYF. The CDR3 bases are TGTGCCAGCAGCTTAGGAGGGGGCCCCTACGAGCAGTACTTC.